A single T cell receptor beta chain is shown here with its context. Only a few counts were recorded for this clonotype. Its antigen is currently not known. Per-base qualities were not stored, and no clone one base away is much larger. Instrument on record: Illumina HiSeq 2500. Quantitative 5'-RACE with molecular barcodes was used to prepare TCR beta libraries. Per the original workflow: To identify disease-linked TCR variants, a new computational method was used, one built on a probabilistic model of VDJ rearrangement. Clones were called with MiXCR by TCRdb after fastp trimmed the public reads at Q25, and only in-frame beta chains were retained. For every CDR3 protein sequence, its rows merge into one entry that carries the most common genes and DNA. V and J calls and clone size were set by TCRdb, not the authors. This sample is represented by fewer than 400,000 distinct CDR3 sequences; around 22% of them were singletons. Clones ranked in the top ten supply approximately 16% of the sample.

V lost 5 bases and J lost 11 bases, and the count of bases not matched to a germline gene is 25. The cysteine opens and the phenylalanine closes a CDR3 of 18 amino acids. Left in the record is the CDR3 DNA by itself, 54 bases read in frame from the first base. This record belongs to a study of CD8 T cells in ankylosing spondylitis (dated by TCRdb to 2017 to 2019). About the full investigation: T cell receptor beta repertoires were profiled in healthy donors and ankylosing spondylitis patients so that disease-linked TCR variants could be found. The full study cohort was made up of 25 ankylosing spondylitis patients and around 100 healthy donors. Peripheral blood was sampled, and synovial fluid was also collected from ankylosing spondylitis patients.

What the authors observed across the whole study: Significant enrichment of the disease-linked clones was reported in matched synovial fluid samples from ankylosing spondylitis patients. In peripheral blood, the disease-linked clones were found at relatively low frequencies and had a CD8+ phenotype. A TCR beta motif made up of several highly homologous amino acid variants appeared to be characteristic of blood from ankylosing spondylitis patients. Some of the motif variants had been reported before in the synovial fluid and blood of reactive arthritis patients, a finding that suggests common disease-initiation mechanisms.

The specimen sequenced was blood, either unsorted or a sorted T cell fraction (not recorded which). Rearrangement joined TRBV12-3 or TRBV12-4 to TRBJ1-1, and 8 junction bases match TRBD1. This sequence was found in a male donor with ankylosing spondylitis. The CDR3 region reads CASSPEGRIRTGLREAFF. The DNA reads TGTGCCAGCAGTCCCGAGGGGAGGATTAGGACAGGGCTAAGGGAGGCTTTCTTT.